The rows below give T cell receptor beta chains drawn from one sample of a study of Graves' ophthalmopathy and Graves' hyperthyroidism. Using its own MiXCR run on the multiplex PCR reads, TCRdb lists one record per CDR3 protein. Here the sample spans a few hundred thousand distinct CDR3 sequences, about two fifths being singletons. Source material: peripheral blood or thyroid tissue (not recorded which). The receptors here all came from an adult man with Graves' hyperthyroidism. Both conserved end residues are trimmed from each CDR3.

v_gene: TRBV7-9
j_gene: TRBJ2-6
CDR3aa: ASSITPTSSGANVLT

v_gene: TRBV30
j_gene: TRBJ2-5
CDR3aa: AWSASQETQY

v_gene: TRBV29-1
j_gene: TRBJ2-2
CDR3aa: SVPQAGTGELF

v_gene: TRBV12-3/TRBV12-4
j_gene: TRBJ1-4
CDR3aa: ASTPTGGSAEKLF

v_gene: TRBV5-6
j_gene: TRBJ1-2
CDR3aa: ASGPGQAYGYT

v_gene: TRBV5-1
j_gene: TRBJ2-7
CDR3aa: ASSHGAGVNEQY

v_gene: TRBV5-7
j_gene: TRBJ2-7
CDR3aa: ASSSEQLILQY

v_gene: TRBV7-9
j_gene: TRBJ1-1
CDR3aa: ASSLAERRGEAF

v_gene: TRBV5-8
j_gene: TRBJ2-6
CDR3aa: ASSLRTGAGANVLT

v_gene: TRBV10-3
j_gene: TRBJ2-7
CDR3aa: AISTPSGSSYEQY

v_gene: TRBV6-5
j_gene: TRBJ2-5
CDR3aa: ASSEGVRTGGEETQY

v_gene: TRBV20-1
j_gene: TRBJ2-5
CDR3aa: SARAASGSRETQY

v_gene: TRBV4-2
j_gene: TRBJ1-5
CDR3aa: ASSQDSGNQPQH

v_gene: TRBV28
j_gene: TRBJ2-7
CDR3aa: ASSSPGPSYEQY

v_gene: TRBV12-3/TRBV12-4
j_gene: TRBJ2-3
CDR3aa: ASTGGVTQY

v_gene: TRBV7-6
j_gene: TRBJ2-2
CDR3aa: ASSFTGTPNTGELF